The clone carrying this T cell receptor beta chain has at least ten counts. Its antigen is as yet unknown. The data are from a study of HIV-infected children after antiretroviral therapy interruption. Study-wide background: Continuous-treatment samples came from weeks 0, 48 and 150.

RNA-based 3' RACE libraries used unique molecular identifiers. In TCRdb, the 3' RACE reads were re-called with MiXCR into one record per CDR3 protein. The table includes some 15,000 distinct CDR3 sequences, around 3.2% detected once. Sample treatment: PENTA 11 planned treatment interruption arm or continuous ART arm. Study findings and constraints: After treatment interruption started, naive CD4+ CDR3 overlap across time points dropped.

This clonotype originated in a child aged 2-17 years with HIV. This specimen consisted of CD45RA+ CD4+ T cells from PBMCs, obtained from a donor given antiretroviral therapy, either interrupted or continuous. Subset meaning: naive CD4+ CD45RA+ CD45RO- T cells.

CDR3 sequence (DNA): TGTGCCAGCAGTTACACGTTAAATTCACCCCTCCACTTT. Protein: CASSYTLNSPLHF. The V call is TRBV6-6, the J call TRBJ1-6; D call uncertain. V lost 2 bases to trimming and J lost 7 bases, with 6 bases between them. The CDR3 covers 13 residues. Germline lookup yields CDR1 MNHNY and CDR2 SVGAGI (reference sequence).